This T cell receptor beta chain was sequenced during a study of control samples from healthy donors and cancer patients. CDR3 length: 12 residues. Trimming removed 2 bases from V and 8 bases from J, with 9 bases in between. Germline V lookup: CDR1 ENHRY, CDR2 SYGVKD. Repertoires were generated with immunoSEQ multiplex PCR, while TCRdb's copy carries only in-frame clones and drops some. The table has some 130,000 clones, more than 90% seen once. This chain uses TRBV10-3 with TRBJ1-2; D unclear. Source material: blood. This sequence originates from a man aged 18 to 30 in good health. The CDR3 DNA follows: TGTGCCATCAGTGAGCCTCAGAGAGGCTACACCTTC. As protein: CAISEPQRGYTF.